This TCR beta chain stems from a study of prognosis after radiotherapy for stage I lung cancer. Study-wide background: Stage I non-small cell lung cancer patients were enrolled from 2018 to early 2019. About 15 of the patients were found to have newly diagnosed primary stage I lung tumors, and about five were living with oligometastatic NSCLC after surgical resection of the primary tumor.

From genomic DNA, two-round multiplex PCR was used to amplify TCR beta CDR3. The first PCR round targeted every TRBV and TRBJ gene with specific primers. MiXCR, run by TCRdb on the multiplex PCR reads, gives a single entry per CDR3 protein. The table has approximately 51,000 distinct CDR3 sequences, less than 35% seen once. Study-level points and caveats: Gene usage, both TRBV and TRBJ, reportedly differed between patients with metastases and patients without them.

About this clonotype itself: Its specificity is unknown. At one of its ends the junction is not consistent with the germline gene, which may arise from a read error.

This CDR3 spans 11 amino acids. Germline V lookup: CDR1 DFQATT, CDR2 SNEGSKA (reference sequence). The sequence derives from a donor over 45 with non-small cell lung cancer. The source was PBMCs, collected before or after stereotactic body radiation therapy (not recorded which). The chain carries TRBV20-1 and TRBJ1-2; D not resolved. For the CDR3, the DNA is TGCAGTGCTCCCGTCTACCGGGGATACAACTTC. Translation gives CSAPVYRGYNF.